These T cell receptor beta chains were read from a single sample in a study of OX40 agonist ivuxolimab in advanced cancers. Data came from immunoSEQ multiplex PCR; TCRdb stores just in-frame clones and leaves some out. In the table there are tens of thousands of clones, about 65% of which are singletons. The sample in question was CD4+ or CD8+ T cells sorted from blood, obtained in a trial of the OX40 agonist ivuxolimab. Receptor source: an adult with an advanced solid tumor such as melanoma, head and neck, liver or kidney cancer. Both conserved end residues are part of each CDR3. The order of the fields is clone size, V gene, J gene, D gene, CDR3 protein, CDR3 DNA. The D gene is left open where the match is weak. Clone size is not always given. Where it is, it says once, few, many or a class for expanded clones.

-	TRBV4-3	TRBJ1-4	TRBD1	CASSQGQGKNEKLFF	TGCGCCAGCAGCCAAGGACAGGGGAAGAATGAAAAACTGTTTTTT
-	TRBV29-1	TRBJ1-2	TRBD1	CSVEDRQGYGYTF	TGCAGCGTTGAGGACAGGCAAGGCTATGGCTACACCTTC
once	TRBV5-1	TRBJ2-7	TRBD1	CASSGTGSGSYEQYF	TGCGCCAGCAGCGGGACAGGGTCAGGCTCCTACGAGCAGTACTTC
few	TRBV6-6	TRBJ2-7	-	CASSSDHYEQYF	TGTGCCAGCAGTTCCGACCACTACGAGCAGTACTTC
few	TRBV19	TRBJ2-7	-	CATSDAGDYEQYF	TGTGCCACTAGCGACGCAGGGGACTACGAGCAGTACTTC
-	TRBV28	TRBJ1-2	-	CASRVQDLRGYGYTF	TGTGCCAGCAGGGTTCAGGATCTTCGGGGCTATGGCTACACCTTC
-	TRBV29-1	TRBJ2-3	TRBD2	CSAGRAGATDTQYF	TGCAGCGCCGGAAGAGCGGGGGCCACAGATACGCAGTATTTT
-	TRBV9	TRBJ1-3	-	CASSVEGLPGNTIYF	TGTGCCAGCAGCGTAGAGGGCCTTCCAGGAAACACCATATATTTT
-	TRBV6-4	TRBJ2-3	TRBD2	CASSGTSGGADTQYF	TGTGCCAGCTCCGGGACTAGCGGGGGGGCAGATACGCAGTATTTT
-	TRBV9	TRBJ1-4	-	CASSVAGYNEKLFF	TGTGCCAGCAGCGTAGCGGGTTATAATGAAAAACTGTTTTTT
-	TRBV6-1	TRBJ2-3	-	CASSETTASTDTQYF	TGTGCCAGCAGTGAAACGACAGCTAGCACAGATACGCAGTATTTT
few	TRBV11-2	TRBJ1-2	-	CASSLDSAYGYTF	TGTGCCAGCAGCCTAGACAGTGCCTATGGCTACACCTTC
-	TRBV2	TRBJ1-6	-	CASRQAVIRSPLHF	TGTGCCAGCAGACAGGCCGTCATTAGATCACCCCTCCACTTT
few	TRBV2	TRBJ1-1	-	CASSNRETFF	TGTGCCAGCAGTAACAGGGAGACTTTCTTT
-	TRBV9	TRBJ2-3	TRBD1	CASSETGGMGTDTQYF	TGTGCCAGCAGCGAAACAGGGGGCATGGGGACAGATACGCAGTATTTT
-	TRBV11-3	TRBJ2-7	TRBD1	CASSNRDRAYEQYF	TGTGCCAGCAGCAACCGGGACAGGGCGTACGAGCAGTACTTC
few	TRBV29-1	TRBJ1-5	-	CSVGGGNQPQHF	TGCAGCGTTGGGGGTGGGAATCAGCCCCAGCATTTT
few	TRBV7-9	TRBJ2-7	TRBD1	CASSSGQDSYEQYF	TGTGCCAGCAGCTCAGGACAGGACAGCTACGAGCAGTACTTC
-	TRBV5-1	TRBJ1-2	-	CASSFTGFEGYTF	TGCGCCAGCAGCTTCACAGGGTTCGAAGGCTACACCTTC
-	TRBV30	TRBJ1-2	-	CAWSVARSYGYTF	TGTGCCTGGAGTGTAGCCAGAAGCTATGGCTACACCTTC
medium-sized	TRBV5-6	TRBJ2-7	-	CASSLAYEQYF	TGTGCCAGCAGCTTAGCTTACGAGCAGTACTTC
-	TRBV5-4	TRBJ1-4	-	CASSPDGRLNEKLFF	TGTGCCAGCAGCCCCGATGGCAGACTTAATGAAAAACTGTTTTTT
once	TRBV4-1	TRBJ1-1	-	CASSRVGVGNTEAFF	TGCGCCAGCAGCCGGGTGGGAGTGGGCAACACTGAAGCTTTCTTT
-	TRBV6-1	TRBJ2-3	-	CASSEDGVTQYF	TGTGCCAGCAGTGAAGACGGAGTAACGCAGTATTTT
few	TRBV5-4	TRBJ1-1	TRBD1	CASSGPETGGNTEAFF	TGTGCCAGCAGCGGACCAGAGACAGGGGGGAACACTGAAGCTTTCTTT
-	TRBV7-3	TRBJ2-1	TRBD2	CASSALSGGASEQFF	TGTGCCAGCAGCGCTCTTAGCGGGGGGGCGAGTGAGCAGTTCTTC
few	TRBV21-1	TRBJ1-1	-	CAPLALNRDRPYRSMNTEAFF	TGTGCCCCTTTAGCGCTTAATAGGGACAGGCCATATCGGAGCATGAACACTGAAGCTTTCTTT
-	TRBV18	TRBJ1-2	-	CASSLVQEGGGGYTF	TGTGCCAGCTCACTTGTACAGGAAGGAGGTGGCGGCTACACCTTC
-	TRBV11-2	TRBJ2-7	TRBD1	CASSIESGGYEQYF	TGTGCCAGCAGCATCGAATCAGGGGGCTACGAGCAGTACTTC
many	TRBV6-5	TRBJ2-1	-	CASSYSMAGGNEQFF	TGTGCCAGCAGTTACTCCATGGCAGGGGGGAATGAGCAGTTCTTC
-	TRBV28	TRBJ2-7	-	CASSFSSYEQYF	TGTGCCAGCAGTTTCAGTTCCTACGAGCAGTACTTC
-	TRBV28	TRBJ2-7	-	CASSLTGSSYEQYF	TGTGCCAGCAGTTTAACAGGTAGCTCCTACGAGCAGTACTTC
-	TRBV9	TRBJ1-4	-	CASSLTSGGGEKLFF	TGTGCCAGCAGCTTAACCTCGGGGGGCGGGGAAAAACTGTTTTTT
-	TRBV29-1	TRBJ2-7	-	CSVEGGGSYEQYF	TGCAGCGTTGAAGGTGGAGGGAGCTACGAGCAGTACTTC
-	TRBV7-2	TRBJ2-1	-	CASSSPGPYNEQFF	TGTGCCAGCAGCTCCCCGGGGCCCTACAATGAGCAGTTCTTC
-	TRBV11-1	TRBJ2-1	-	CASSLYGQRNYNEQFF	TGTGCCAGCAGCTTATACGGGCAGCGTAATTACAATGAGCAGTTCTTC
once	TRBV5-1	TRBJ1-2	-	CASSLGGDVDQSGYTF	TGCGCCAGCAGCTTGGGGGGCGACGTTGACCAGAGCGGCTACACCTTC
-	TRBV19	TRBJ2-2	-	CASSIGGSGELFF	TGTGCCAGTAGTATAGGGGGCAGCGGGGAGCTGTTTTTT
-	TRBV19	TRBJ2-1	TRBD2	CASTSWAGGQNEQFF	TGTGCCAGTACCTCCTGGGCGGGGGGGCAAAATGAGCAGTTCTTC